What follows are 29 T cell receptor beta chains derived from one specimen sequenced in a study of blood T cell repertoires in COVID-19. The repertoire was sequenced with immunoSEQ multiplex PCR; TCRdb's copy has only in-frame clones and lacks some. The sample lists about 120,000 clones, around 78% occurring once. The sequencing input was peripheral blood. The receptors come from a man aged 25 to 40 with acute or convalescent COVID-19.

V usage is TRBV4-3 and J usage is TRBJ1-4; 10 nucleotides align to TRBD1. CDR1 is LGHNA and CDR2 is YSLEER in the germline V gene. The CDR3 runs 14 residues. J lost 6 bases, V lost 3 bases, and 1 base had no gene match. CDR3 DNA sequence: TGCGCCAGCAGCCAGGGGACAGGGGATGAAAAACTGTTTTTT. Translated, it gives CASSQGTGDEKLFF.

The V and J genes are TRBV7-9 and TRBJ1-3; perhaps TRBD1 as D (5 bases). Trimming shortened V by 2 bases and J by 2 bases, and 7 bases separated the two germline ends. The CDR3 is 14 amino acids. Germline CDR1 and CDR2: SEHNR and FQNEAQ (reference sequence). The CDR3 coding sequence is TGTGCCAGCAGCTTACAGGGAACTGGAAACACCATATATTTT. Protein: CASSLQGTGNTIYF.

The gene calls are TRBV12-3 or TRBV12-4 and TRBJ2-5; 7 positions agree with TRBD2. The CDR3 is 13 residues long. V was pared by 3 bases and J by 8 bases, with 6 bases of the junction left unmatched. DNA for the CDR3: TGTGCCAGCAGTTTTCTAGCGGAGCGAACCCAGTACTTC. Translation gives CASSFLAERTQYF.

CDR3: CASSPITPSYNEQFF. CDR3 DNA: TGTGCCAGCAGCCCGATAACTCCCTCCTACAATGAGCAGTTCTTC. This chain links TRBV6-5 with TRBJ2-1; D is unclear. With 6 bases removed from V and 0 bases from J, the gap between germline ends came to 12 bases. Germline V gene sequence: CDR1 MNHEY, CDR2 SVGAGI. The length of the CDR3 is 15 residues.

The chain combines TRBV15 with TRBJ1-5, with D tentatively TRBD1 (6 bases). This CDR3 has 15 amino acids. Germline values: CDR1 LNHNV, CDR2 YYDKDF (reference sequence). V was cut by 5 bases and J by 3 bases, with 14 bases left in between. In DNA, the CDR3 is TGTGCCACCAGCGGACAGCCCGGGGACAATCAGCCCCAGCATTTT. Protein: CATSGQPGDNQPQHF.

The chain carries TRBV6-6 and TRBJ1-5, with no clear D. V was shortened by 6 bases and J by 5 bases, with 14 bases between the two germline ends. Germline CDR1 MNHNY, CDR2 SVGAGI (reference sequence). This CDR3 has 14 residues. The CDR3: CASSPRGIYQPQHF. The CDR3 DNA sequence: TGTGCCAGCAGCCCCCGCGGGATATATCAGCCCCAGCATTTT.

In DNA, the CDR3 is TGTGCCAGCAGTTACTCAGAGACAGGCGGGGAGCTGTTTTTT. Protein product: CASSYSETGGELFF. This sequence joins TRBV6-5 and TRBJ2-2; possible D gene TRBD1, 6 bases. CDR3 length: 14 residues. Germline CDR1 reads MNHEY; CDR2 reads SVGAGI. V was trimmed by 0 bases and J by 7 bases, leaving 9 bases between them.

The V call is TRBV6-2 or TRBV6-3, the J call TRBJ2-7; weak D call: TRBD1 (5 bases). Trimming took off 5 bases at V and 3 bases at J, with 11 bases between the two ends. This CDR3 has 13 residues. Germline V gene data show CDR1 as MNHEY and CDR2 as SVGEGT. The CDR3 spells CASSPPDIYEQYF. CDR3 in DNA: TGTGCCAGCAGTCCACCGGACATCTACGAGCAGTACTTC.

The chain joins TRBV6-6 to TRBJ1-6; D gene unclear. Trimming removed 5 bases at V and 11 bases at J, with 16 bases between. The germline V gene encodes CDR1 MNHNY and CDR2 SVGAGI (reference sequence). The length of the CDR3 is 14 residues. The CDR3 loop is CASSPGLHSTPLHF. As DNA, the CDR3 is TGTGCCAGCAGTCCTGGATTACATAGCACACCCCTCCACTTT.

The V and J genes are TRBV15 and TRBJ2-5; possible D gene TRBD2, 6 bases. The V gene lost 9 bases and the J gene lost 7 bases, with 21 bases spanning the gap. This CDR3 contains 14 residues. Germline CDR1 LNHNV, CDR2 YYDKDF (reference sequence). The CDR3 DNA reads TGTGCCACAACAACCGGGACTCGAGGAGGGACCCAGTACTTC. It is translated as CATTTGTRGGTQYF.

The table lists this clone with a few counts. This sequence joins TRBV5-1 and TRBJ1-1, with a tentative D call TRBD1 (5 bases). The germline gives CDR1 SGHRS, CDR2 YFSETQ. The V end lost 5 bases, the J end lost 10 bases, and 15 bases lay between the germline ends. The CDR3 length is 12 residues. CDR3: CASSFSQGVAFF. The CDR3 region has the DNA TGCGCCAGCAGTTTCTCACAAGGGGTAGCTTTCTTT.

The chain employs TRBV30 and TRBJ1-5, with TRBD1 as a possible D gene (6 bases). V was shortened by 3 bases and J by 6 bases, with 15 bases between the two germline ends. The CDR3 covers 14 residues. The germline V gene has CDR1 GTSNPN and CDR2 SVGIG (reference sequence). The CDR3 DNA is TGTGCCTGGAGCTCCCCCGGGGGGCCTCAGCCCCAGCATTTT. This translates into CAWSSPGGPQPQHF.

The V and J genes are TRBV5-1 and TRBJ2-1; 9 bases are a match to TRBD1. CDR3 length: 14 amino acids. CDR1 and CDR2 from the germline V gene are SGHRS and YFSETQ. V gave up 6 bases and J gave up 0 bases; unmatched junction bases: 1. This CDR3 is CASKGQGSYNEQFF. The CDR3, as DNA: TGCGCCAGCAAGGGACAGGGCTCCTACAATGAGCAGTTCTTC.

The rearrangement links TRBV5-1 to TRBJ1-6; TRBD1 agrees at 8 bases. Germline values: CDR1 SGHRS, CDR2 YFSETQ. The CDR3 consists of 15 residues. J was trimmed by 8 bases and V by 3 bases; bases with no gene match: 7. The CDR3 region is CASSSMTGADSPLHF. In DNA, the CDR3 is TGCGCCAGCAGCTCCATGACAGGGGCTGATTCACCCCTCCACTTT. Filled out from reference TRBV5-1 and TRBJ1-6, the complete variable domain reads KAGVTQTPRYLIKTRGQQVTLSCSPISGHRSVSWYQQTPGQGLQFLFEYFSETQRNKGNFPGRFSGRQFSNSRSEMNVSTLELGDSALYLCASSSMTGADSPLHFGNGTRLTVT.

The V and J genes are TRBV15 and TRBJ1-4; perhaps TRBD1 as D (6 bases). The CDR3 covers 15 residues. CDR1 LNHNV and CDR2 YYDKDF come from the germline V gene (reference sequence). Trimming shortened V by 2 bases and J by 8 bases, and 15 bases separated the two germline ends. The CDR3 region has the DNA TGTGCCACCAGCAGACTACAGGGATTGGAGGAAAAACTGTTTTTT. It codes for CATSRLQGLEEKLFF. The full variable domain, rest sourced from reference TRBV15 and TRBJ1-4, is DAMVIQNPRYQVTQFGKPVTLSCSQTLNHNVMYWYQQKSSQAPKLLFHYYDKDFNNEADTPDNFQSRRPNTSFCFLDIRSPGLGDTAMYLCATSRLQGLEEKLFFGSGTQLSVL.

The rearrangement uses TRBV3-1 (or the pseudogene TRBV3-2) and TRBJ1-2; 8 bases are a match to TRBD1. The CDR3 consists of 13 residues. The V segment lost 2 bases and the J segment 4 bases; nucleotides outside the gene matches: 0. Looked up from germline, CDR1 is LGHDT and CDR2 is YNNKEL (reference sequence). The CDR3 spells CASSQQGAYGYTF. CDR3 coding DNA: TGTGCCAGCAGCCAACAGGGGGCCTATGGCTACACCTTC.

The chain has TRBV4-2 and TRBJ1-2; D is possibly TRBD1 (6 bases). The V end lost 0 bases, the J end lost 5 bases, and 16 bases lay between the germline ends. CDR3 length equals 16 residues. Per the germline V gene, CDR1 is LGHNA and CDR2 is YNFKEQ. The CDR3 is CASSQERRGARYGYTF. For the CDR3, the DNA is TGTGCCAGCAGCCAAGAAAGGCGGGGGGCAAGGTATGGCTACACCTTC.

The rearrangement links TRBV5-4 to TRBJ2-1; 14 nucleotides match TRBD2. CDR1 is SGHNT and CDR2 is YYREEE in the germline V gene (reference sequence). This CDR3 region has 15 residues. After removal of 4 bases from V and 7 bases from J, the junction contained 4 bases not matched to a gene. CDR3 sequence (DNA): TGTGCCAGCAGCGCGCGGACTAGCGGGAGGAATGAGCAGTTCTTC. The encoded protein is CASSARTSGRNEQFF.

CDR3 in DNA: TGTGCCAGCAGTCGCGGGGAGAACTATGGCTACACCTTC. This gives the protein CASSRGENYGYTF. The chain joins TRBV6-5 to TRBJ1-2; D unclear. Germline V gene lookup returns CDR1 MNHEY and CDR2 SVGAGI. This CDR3 is built from 13 residues. V lost 5 bases and J 2 bases, leaving 9 bases between the germline ends.

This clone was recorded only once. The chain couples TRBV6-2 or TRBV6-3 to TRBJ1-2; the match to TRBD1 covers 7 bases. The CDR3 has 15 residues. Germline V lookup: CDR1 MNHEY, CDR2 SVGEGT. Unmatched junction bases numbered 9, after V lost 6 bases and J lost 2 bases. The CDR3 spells CASSQYTTGNYGYTF. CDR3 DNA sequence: TGTGCCAGCAGCCAATATACGACAGGGAACTATGGCTACACCTTC.

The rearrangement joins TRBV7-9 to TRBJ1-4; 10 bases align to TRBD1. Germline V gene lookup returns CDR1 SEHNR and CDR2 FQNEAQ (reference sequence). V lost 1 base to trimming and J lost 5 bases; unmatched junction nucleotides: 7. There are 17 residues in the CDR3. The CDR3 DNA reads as TGTGCCAGCAGCTTAGTGCGGACAGGGGGACGAAATGAAAAACTGTTTTTT. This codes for CASSLVRTGGRNEKLFF.

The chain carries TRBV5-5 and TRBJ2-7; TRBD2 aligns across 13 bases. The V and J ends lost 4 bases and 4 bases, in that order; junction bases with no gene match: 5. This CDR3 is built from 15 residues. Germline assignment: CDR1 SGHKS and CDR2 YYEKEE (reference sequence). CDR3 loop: CASSGGLAGPYEQYV. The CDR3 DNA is TGTGCCAGCAGCGGGGGACTAGCGGGGCCGTACGAGCAGTACGTC.

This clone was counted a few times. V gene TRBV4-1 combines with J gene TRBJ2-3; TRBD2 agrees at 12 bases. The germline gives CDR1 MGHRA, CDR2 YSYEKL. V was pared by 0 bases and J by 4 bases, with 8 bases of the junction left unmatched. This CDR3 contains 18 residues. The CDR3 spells CASSQESSGRARADTQYF. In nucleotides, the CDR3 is TGCGCCAGCAGCCAAGAATCTAGCGGGAGGGCCCGGGCAGATACGCAGTATTTT.

CDR3 loop: CASSYSKGVGTGELFF. The CDR3 DNA reads TGTGCCAGCAGTTACTCGAAAGGGGTGGGCACCGGGGAGCTGTTTTTT. The chain has TRBV6-2 or TRBV6-3 and TRBJ2-2, with D maybe TRBD1 (5 bases). This CDR3 is built from 16 residues. V gave up 0 bases and J gave up 4 bases, with 12 bases separating them. Germline V lookup: CDR1 MNHEY, CDR2 SVGEGT.

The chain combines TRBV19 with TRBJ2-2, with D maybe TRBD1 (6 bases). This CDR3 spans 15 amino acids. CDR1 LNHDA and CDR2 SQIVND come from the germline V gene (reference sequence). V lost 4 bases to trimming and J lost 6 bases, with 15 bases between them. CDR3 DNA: TGTGCCAGTAGTAAATGGGGGCCGGAGTCCGGGGAGCTGTTTTTT. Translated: CASSKWGPESGELFF. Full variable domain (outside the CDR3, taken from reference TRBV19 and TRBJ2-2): DGGITQSPKYLFRKEGQNVTLSCEQNLNHDAMYWYRQDPGQGLRLIYYSQIVNDFQKGDIAEGYSVSREKKESFPLTVTSAQKNPTAFYLCASSKWGPESGELFFGEGSRLTVL.

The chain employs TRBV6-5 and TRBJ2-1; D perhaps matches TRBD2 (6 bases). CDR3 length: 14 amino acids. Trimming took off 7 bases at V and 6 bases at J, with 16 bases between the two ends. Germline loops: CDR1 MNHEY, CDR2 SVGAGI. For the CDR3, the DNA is TGTGCCAGCATTAATCCCGGGAGCTTCAATGAGCAGTTCTTC. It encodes CASINPGSFNEQFF.

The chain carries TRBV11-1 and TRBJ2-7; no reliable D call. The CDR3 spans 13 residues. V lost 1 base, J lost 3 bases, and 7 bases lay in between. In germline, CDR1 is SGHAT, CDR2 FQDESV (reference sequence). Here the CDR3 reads CASSLDRHYEQYF. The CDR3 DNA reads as TGTGCCAGCAGCTTAGACCGACACTACGAGCAGTACTTC.

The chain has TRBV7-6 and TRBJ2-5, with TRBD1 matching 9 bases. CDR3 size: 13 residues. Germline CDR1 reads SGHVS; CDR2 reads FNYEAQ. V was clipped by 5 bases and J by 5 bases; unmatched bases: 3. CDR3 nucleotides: TGTGCCAGCAGCCGGGACAGGGACGAGACCCAGTACTTC. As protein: CASSRDRDETQYF. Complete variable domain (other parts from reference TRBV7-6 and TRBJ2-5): GAGVSQSPRYKVTKRGQDVALRCDPISGHVSLYWYRQALGQGPEFLTYFNYEAQQDKSGLPNDRFSAERPEGSISTLTIQRTEQRDSAMYRCASSRDRDETQYFGPGTRLLVL.

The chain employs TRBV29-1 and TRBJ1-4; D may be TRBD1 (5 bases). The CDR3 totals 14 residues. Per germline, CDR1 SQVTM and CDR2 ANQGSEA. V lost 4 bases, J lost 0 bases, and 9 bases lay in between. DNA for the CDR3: TGCAGCGTTGGGGGGGATGCAACTAATGAAAAACTGTTTTTT. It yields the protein CSVGGDATNEKLFF.